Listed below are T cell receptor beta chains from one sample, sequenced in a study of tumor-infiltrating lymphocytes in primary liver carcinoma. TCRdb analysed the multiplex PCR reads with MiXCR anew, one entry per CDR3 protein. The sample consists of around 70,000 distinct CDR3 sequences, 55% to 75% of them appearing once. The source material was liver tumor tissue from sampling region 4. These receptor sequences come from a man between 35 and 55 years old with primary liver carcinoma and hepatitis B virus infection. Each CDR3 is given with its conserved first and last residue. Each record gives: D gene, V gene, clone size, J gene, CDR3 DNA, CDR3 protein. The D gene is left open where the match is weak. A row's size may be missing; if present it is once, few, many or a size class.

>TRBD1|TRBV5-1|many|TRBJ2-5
TGCGCCAGCAGCTGGTCCCGGACAGGGGATGAGACCCAGTACTTC
CASSWSRTGDETQYF
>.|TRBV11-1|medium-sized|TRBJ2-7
TGTGCCAGCAGCTTCGACGGACAGTTCTCCTACGAGCAGTACTTC
CASSFDGQFSYEQYF
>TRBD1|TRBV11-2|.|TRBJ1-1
TGTGCCAGCAGCCGAATGGGGGGACAGGTGTTCGACACTGAGGCTTTCTTT
CASSRMGGQVFDTEAFF
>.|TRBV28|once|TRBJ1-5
TGTGCCAGCAGTCCCATTGGGGGCACTGGGAGGGCGAGAGGTCAGACCCAGCATTTT
CASSPIGGTGRARGQTQHF
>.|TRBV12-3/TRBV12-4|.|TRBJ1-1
TGTGCCAGCAGTCAAAGTTCCCGGGGGACTGAAGCTTTCTTT
CASSQSSRGTEAFF
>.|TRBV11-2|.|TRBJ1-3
TGTGCCTCGGTCCAGGGAGCCGGAAACACCATATATTTT
CASVQGAGNTIYF
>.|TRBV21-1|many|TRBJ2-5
TGTGCCAGCAGCACACACGACGGCGAGACCCAGTACTTC
CASSTHDGETQYF
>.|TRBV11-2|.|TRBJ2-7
TGTGATAGCAGCTTAGGGGGAGGCTACGAGCAGTACTTC
CDSSLGGGYEQYF
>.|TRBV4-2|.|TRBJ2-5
TGTGCCAGCAGCCGTGGGGCTAGCGGAGGGACACAAGAGACCCAGTGTTTC
CASSRGASGGTQETQCF
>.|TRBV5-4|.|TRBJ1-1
TGTGCCAGCAGCTTGGGACGGCCCGTCCCAGGGAGCATTGAAGCTTTCTTT
CASSLGRPVPGSIEAFF
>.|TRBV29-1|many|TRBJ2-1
TGCAGCGGGGAGCTGAATAGCAATGAGCAGTTCTTC
CSGELNSNEQFF
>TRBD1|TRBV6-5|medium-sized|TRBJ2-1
TGTGCCAGCAGGTCCAGGCAGGGGGCCCTACAGTTAAATGAGCAGTTCTTC
CASRSRQGALQLNEQFF
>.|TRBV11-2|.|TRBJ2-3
TGTGTCAGCATCACGGAACATAGCGAGACAGATACGCAGTATTTT
CVSITEHSETDTQYF
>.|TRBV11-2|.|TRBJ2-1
TGTGCCAGCAAAGGGACTGGTGGGAACAATGACCAGTTCTTC
CASKGTGGNNDQFF
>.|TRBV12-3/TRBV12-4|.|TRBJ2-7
TGTGCCGGCACCCGACGGGAAAACTACGAGAAGTACTTC
CAGTRRENYEKYF
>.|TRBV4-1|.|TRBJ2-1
TGCGCCAGCAGCCAAGAAAACGATGGGCAGTTCTTC
CASSQENDGQFF
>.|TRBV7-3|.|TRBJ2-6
TGTGCCAGCAGCTTCATAGAACAGGGTTTTGGGGCCAACGTCCTGACTTTC
CASSFIEQGFGANVLTF
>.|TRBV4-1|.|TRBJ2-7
TGCGCCAGCAGCCAACCTTCTATGGGATACGAGCAGTACTTC
CASSQPSMGYEQYF
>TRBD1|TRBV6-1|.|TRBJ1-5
TGTGCCAGCACTGAAAGAGGACAGGATCAGCCCCTGCATTTT
CASTERGQDQPLHF
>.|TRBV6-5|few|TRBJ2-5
TGTGCCAGCAGTTACGTTGGCAGCCAAGAGGCCCAGTACTTC
CASSYVGSQEAQYF
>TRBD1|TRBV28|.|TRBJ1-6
TGTGCCAGCAGCCTCCGGAGAGGGGGCATAGATTCACCCCTCCACTTT
CASSLRRGGIDSPLHF
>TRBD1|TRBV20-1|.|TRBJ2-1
TGCAGTGCTGGGAGACAGGGGGCAAATGAGCAGTTCTTC
CSAGRQGANEQFF
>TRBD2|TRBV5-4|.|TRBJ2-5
TGTGCCATCAGCGGGGGGACAGAATGTGAGACCCAGTACTTC
CAISGGTECETQYF
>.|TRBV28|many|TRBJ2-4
TGTGCCAGCAGTTTATTTGGGGGAGAAGCCAAAAACATTCAGTACTTC
CASSLFGGEAKNIQYF
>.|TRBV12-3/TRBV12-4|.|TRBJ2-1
TGTCCCAGCAGTTTACTGACCCTTGAACAGTTCTTC
CPSSLLTLEQFF
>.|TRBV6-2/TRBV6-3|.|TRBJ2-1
TGTGCCAGCAGTATTAGCAGTAGCTCCTACAATGAGCAGTTCTTC
CASSISSSSYNEQFF
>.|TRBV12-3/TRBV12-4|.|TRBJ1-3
TGTACTAGCAGCCTACAGGGAGCCGGAAACACCATATATTTT
CTSSLQGAGNTIYF